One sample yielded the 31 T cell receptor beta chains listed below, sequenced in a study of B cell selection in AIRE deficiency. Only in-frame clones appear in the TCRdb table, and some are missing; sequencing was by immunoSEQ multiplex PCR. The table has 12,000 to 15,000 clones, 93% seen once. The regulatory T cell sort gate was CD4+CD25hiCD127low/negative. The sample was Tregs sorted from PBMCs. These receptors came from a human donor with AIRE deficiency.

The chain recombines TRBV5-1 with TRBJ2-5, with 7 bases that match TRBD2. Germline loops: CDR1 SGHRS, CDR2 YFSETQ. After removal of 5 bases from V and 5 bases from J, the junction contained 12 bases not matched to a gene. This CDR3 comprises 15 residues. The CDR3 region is CASRPPELREETQYF. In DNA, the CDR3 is TGCGCCAGCAGACCCCCTGAGCTGCGGGAGGAGACCCAGTACTTC.

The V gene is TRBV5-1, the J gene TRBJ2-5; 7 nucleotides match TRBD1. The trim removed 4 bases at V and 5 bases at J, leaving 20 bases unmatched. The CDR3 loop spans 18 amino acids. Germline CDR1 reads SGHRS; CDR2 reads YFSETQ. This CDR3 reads CASSPLPARGPQGETQYF. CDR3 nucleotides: TGCGCCAGCAGCCCCCTTCCCGCAAGGGGGCCTCAGGGGGAGACCCAGTACTTC.

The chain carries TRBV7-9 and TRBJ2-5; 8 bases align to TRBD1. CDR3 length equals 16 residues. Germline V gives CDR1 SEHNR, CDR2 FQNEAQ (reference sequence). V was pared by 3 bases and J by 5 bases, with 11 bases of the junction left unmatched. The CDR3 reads CASSFPRQGRGETQYF. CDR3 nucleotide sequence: TGTGCCAGCAGCTTTCCCCGACAGGGGCGCGGGGAGACCCAGTACTTC.

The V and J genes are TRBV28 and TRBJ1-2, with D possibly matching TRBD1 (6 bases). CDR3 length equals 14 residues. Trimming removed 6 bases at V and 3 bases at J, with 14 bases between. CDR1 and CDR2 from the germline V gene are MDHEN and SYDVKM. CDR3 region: CASRNRVFDYGYTF. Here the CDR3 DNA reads TGTGCCAGCAGGAACAGGGTTTTTGACTATGGCTACACCTTC.

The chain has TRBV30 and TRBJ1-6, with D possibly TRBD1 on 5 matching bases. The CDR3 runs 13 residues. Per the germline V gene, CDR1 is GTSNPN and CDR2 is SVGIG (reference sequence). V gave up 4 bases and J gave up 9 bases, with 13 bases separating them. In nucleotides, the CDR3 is TGTGCCTGGATCGAGGGGATAGGTTCACCCCTCCACTTT. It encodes CAWIEGIGSPLHF.

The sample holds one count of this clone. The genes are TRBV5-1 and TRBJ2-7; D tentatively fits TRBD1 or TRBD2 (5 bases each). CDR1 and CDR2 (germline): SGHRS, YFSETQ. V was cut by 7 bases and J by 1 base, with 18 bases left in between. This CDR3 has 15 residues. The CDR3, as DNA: TGCGCCAGCTCTTCGGAGAGGGGTGGATCCTACGAGCAGTACTTC. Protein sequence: CASSSERGGSYEQYF.

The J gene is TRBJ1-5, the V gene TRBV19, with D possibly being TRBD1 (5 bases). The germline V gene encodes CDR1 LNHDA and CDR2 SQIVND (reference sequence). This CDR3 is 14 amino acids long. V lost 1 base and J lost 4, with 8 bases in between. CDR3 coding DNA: TGTGCCAGTAGTATAGTCCCAGGGAATCAGCCCCAGCATTTT. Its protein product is CASSIVPGNQPQHF.

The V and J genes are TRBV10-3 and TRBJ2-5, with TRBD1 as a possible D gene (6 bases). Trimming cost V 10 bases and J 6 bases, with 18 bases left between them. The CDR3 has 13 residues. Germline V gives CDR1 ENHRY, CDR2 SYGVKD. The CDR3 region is CATRSGGLQTQYF. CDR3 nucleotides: TGTGCCACCCGAAGTGGGGGCCTTCAGACCCAGTACTTC.

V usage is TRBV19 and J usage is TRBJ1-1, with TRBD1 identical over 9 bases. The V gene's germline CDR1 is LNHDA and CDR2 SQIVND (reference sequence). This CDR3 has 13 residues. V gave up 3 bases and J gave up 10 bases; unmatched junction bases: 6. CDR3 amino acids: CASSIIQGQGAFF. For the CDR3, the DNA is TGTGCCAGTAGTATTATTCAGGGACAGGGAGCTTTCTTT.

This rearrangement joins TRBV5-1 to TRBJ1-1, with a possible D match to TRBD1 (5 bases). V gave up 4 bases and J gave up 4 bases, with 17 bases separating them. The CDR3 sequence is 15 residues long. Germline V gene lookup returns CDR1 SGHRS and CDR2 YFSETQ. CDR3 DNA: TGCGCCAGCAGCGCGCTACATTTAAGGGGCACTGAAGCTTTCTTT. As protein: CASSALHLRGTEAFF.

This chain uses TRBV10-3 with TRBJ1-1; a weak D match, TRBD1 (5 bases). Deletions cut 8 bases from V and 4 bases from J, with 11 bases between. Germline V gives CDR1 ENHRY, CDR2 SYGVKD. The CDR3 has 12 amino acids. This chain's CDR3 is CAISQGPTEAFF. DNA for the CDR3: TGTGCCATCTCTCAGGGTCCCACTGAAGCTTTCTTT.

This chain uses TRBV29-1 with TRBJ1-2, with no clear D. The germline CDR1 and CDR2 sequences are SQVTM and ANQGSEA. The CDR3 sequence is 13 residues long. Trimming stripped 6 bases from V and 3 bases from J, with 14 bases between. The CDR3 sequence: CSVAIGQYYGYTF. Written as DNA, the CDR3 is TGCAGCGTGGCCATCGGTCAGTACTATGGCTACACCTTC. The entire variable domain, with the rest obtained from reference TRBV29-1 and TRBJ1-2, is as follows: SAVISQKPSRDICQRGTSLTIQCQVDSQVTMMFWYRQQPGQSLTLIATANQGSEATYESGFVIDKFPISRPNLTFSTLTVSNMSPEDSSIYLCSVAIGQYYGYTFGSGTRLTVV.

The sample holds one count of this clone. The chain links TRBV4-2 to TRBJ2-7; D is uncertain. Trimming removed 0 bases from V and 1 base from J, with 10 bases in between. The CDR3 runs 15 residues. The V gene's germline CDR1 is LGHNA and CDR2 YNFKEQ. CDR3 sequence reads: CASSQEVSASYEQYF. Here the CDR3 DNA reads TGTGCCAGCAGCCAAGAGGTTTCGGCATCCTACGAGCAGTACTTC.

CDR3 sequence (DNA): TGTGCCAGCAGTTACGTTGGCGGGAACACTGAAGCTTTCTTT. Translation gives CASSYVGGNTEAFF. The genes are TRBV6-6 and TRBJ1-1; D uncertain. The CDR3 is made up of 14 amino acids. The V gene lost 2 bases and the J gene lost 1 base, with 8 bases spanning the gap. Germline V gives CDR1 MNHNY, CDR2 SVGAGI (reference sequence).

Here the CDR3 reads CATSRPGTAIYGYTF. CDR3 in DNA: TGTGCCACCAGCAGACCAGGGACGGCTATATACGGCTACACCTTC. The V gene is TRBV15, the J gene TRBJ1-2; weak D call: TRBD1 (5 bases). CDR1 is LNHNV, CDR2 YYDKDF, per germline (reference sequence). V was trimmed by 2 bases and J by 8 bases, leaving 18 bases between them. The CDR3 spans 15 residues.

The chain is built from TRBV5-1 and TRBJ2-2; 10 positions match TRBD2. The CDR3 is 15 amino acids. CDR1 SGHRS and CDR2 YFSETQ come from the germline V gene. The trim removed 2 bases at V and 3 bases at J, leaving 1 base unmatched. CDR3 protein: CASSLGLADTGELFF. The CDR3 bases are TGCGCCAGCAGCTTAGGACTAGCGGACACCGGGGAGCTGTTTTTT.

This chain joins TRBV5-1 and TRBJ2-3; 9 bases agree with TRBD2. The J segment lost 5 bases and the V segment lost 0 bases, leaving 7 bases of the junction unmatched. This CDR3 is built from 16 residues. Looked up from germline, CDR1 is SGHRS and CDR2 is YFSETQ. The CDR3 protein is CASSLGVAGVQDTQYF. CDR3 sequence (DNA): TGCGCCAGCAGCTTGGGTGTAGCGGGAGTGCAAGATACGCAGTATTTT.

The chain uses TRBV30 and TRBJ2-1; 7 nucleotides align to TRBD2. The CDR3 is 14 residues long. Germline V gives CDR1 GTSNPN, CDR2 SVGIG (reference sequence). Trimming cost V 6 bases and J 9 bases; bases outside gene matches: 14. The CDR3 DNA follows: TGTGCCTGTCCAAGACTAGCTTCGGTGGCTGAGCAGTTCTTC. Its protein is CACPRLASVAEQFF.

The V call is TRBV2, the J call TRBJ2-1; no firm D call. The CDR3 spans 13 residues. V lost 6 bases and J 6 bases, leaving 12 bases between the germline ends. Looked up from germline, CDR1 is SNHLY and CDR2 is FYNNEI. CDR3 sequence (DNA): TGTGCCAGCAGCCAGGACCCCGGCAATGAGCAGTTCTTC. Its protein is CASSQDPGNEQFF. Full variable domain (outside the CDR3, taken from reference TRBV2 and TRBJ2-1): EPEVTQTPSHQVTQMGQEVILRCVPISNHLYFYWYRQILGQKVEFLVSFYNNEISEKSEIFDDQFSVERPDGSNFTLKIRSTKLEDSAMYFCASSQDPGNEQFFGPGTRLTVL.

DNA of the CDR3: TGTGCCAGCAGTTTATACGCCCACTATGGCTACACCTTC. Its protein product is CASSLYAHYGYTF. This rearrangement joins TRBV27 to TRBJ1-2; D not certain. This CDR3 spans 13 amino acids. Germline V lookup: CDR1 MNHEY, CDR2 SMNVEV (reference sequence). V was shortened by 1 base and J by 3 bases, with 6 bases between the two germline ends.

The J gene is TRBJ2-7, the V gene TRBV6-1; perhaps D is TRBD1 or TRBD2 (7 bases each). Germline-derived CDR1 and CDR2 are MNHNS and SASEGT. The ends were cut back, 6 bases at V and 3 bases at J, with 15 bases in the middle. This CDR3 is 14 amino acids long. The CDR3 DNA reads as TGTGCCAGCAGGCCAGGGGGGGGTGGCTACGAGCAGTACTTC. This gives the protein CASRPGGGGYEQYF.

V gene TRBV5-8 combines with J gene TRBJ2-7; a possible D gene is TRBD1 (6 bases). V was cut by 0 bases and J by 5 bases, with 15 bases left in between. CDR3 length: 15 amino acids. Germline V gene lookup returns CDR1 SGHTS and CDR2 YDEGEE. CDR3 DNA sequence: TGTGCCAGCAGCTTGGTAGGGGGTATTAGTCACGAGCAGTACTTC. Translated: CASSLVGGISHEQYF.

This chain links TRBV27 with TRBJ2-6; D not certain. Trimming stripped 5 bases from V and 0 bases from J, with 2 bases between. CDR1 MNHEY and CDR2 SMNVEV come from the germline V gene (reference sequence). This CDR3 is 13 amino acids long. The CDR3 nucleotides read TGTGCCAGCAGTCTCTCTGGGGCCAACGTCCTGACTTTC. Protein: CASSLSGANVLTF.

CDR3 protein: CASSLRTGGYTF. CDR3 nucleotide sequence: TGTGCCAGCAGCTTACGGACAGGAGGCTACACCTTC. The chain carries TRBV7-2 and TRBJ1-2; 7 bases are shared with TRBD1. Trimming cost V 2 bases and J 8 bases; bases outside gene matches: 2. Germline CDR1 and CDR2: SGHTA and FQGNSA. The CDR3 runs to 12 residues.

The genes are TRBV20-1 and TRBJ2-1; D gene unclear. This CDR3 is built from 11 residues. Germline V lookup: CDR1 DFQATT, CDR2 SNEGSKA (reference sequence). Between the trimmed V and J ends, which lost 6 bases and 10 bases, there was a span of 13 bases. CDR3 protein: CSANGVWEQFF. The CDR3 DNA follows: TGCAGTGCAAATGGTGTGTGGGAGCAGTTCTTC.

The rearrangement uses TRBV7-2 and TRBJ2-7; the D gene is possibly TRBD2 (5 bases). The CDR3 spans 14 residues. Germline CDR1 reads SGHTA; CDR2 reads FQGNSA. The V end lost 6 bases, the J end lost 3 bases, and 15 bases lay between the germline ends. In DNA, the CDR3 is TGTGCCAGCAGTTCTCAGATAGGAGGCTACGAGCAGTACTTC. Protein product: CASSSQIGGYEQYF.

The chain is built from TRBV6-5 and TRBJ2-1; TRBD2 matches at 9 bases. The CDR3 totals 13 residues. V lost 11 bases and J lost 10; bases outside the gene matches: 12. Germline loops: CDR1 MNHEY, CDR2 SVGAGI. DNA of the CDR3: TGTGCCTCCAGGAGACTAGCGGCCTTGGAGCAGTTCTTC. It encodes CASRRLAALEQFF.

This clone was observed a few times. CDR3 residues: CASSLSVNTEAFF. The CDR3 DNA is TGTGCCAGCAGCTTATCAGTGAACACTGAAGCTTTCTTT. The V call is TRBV7-9, the J call TRBJ1-1; D is ambiguous. Per the germline V gene, CDR1 is SEHNR and CDR2 is FQNEAQ (reference sequence). This CDR3 is 13 amino acids long. V lost 2 bases to trimming and J lost 0 bases, with 4 bases between them.

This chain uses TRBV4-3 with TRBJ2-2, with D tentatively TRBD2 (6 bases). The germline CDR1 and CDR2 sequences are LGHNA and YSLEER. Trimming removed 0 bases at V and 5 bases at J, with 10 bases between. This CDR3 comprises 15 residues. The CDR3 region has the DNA TGCGCCAGCAGCCAAGAGAGGGCGGGGACCGGGGAGCTGTTTTTT. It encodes CASSQERAGTGELFF.

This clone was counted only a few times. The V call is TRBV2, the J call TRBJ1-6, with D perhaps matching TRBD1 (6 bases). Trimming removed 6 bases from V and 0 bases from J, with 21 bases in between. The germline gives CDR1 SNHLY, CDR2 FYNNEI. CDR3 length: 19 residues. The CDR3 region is CASRRTGGPPSSYNSPLHF. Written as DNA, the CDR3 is TGTGCCAGCAGGAGGACTGGGGGGCCCCCTAGCTCCTATAATTCACCCCTCCACTTT.

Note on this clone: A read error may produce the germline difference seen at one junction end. This CDR3 is CASSLAGTSGRERNNEQFF. The CDR3 DNA is TGTGCCAGCAGCCTAGCCGGGACTAGCGGGAGGGAACGAAACAATGAGCAGTTCTTC. The chain is built from TRBV7-9 and TRBJ2-1; TRBD2 aligns across 16 bases. The CDR3 consists of 19 residues. Germline CDR1 and CDR2: SEHNR and FQNEAQ (reference sequence).